This T cell receptor (beta chain) was sequenced during a study of blood T cell repertoires in COVID-19 (dated by TCRdb to about 2020). Regarding the study in general: Collaborator samples came from the United States, Italy and Spain and covered acute and convalescent phases of COVID-19. Subjects who had been exposed to COVID-19, were actively infected with it, or had recovered from it provided the deeply sampled blood TCRbeta repertoires that made up the dataset. A freely available public database, intended as a resource for researchers studying the immune response to SARS-CoV-2, is where the repertoires were released. The prospective study material was composed of cDNA or gDNA derived from T cells, B-cell-depleted T cells, or PBMCs. HLA class I and class II types, where available, came from metadata supplied by the sample provider rather than from assay-based typing. Sample metadata almost always included a de-identified subject ID, COVID-19 status, age in years and sex. Samples came from the ongoing ImmuneRACE study (first 160 participants) plus 1,254 subjects from 6 global collaborators.

Comment on this clone: What this receptor recognizes is not known. There are no base qualities to consult, and no much larger clone falls within one base.

The research as a whole found: How much clinical and demographic metadata was included differed by source and by participant, and the metadata was provided uncurated.

The CDR3 spans 15 residues, from the cysteine through the phenylalanine. The only DNA kept is the CDR3, 45 bases in frame from the first base. Unmatched junction bases come to 6, with V trimmed by 0 bases and J by 5 bases. The germline V gene specifies SGDLS as CDR1 and YYNGEE as CDR2. One collaborating source in Seattle enrolled patients while the patients were actively infected and followed the patients over time throughout the course of disease. Whole blood was collected in K2EDTA tubes by collaborating institutions according to the institutions' own protocols. For TCRbeta analysis, collaborators shipped samples in one of three forms: frozen whole blood, isolated PBMCs, or DNA extracted from either of those sample types. TCRbeta CDR3 regions were amplified from genomic DNA using the immunoSEQ Assay, a bias-controlled multiplex PCR. Regarding the original processing steps: Nucleated cell counts per sample were estimated from amplification of reference gene primers within the assay. To quantify the absolute abundance of each unique TCRbeta CDR3 rearrangement, sequence reads were collapsed and filtered. Productive Simpson clonality was computed per sample as the square root of Simpson's diversity index over productive rearrangements. Not all clones reach the TCRdb copy of this immuneACCESS table, which keeps in-frame sequences only. Checked studies attribute under half of the gap to unresolved V genes and leave the rest unexplained. That table gives V, J and clone size, and the DNA gave D and trimming. The sample table records tens of thousands of clones; roughly 90% of these occur just once. The top ten clones comprise 2.5% to 3% of the sample.

The sequencing sample was made of peripheral blood. This sequence originates from a man aged 50 to 60 with COVID-19, enrolled during active disease. Rearrangement joined TRBV9 to TRBJ2-5; 8 middle bases align to TRBD2. The DNA is as follows: TGTGCCAGCAGCGTAGGAACTAGCGGTATGGAGACCCAGTACTTC. Its amino acids are CASSVGTSGMETQYF. The full variable domain, completed from the reference TRBV9 and TRBJ2-5 proteins outside the CDR3, reads DSGVTQTPKHLITATGQRVTLRCSPRSGDLSVYWYQQSLDQGLQFLIQYYNGEERAKGNILERFSAQQFPDLHSELNLSSLELGDSALYFCASSVGTSGMETQYFGPGTRLLVL.